This section outlines one T cell receptor beta chain sequence together with its context. The record originates from a study of T cell changes during pregnancy in multiple sclerosis. Method: immunoSEQ multiplex PCR; TCRdb's copy keeps in-frame clones and lacks some. This table has some 100,000 clones, 90% to 95% appearing once. The germline CDR1 and CDR2 sequences are SGDLS and YYNGEE. The germline V and J ends were trimmed by 0 bases and 5 bases, with 14 bases remaining between them. The length of the CDR3 is 15 residues. The sample was peripheral blood, taken before pregnancy. This clonotype was obtained from a female donor with multiple sclerosis, enrolled in a pregnancy study. V usage is TRBV9 and J usage is TRBJ2-5, with D possibly TRBD1 on 5 matching bases. The CDR3 nucleotides read TGTGCCAGCAGCGTAGTAGGTCAGGGTGGGGAGACCCAGTACTTC. This gives the protein CASSVVGQGGETQYF.